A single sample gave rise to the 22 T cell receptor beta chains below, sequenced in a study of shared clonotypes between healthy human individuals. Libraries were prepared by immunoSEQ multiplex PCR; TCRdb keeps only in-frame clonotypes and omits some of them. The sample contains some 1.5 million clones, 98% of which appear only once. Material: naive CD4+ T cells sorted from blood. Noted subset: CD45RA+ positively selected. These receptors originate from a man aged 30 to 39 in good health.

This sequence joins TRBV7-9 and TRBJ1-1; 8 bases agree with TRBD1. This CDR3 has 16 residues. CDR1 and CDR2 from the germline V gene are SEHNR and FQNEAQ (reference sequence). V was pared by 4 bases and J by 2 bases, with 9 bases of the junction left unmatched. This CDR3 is CASSSGTGTGNTEAFF. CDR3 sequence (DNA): TGTGCCAGCAGCTCAGGAACCGGGACAGGAAACACTGAAGCTTTCTTT.

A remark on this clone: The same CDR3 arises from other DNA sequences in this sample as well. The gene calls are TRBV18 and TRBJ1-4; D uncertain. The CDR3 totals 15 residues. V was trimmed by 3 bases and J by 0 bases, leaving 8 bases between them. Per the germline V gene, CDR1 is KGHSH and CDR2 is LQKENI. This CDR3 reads CASSPGDATNEKLFF. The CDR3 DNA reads TGTGCCAGCTCACCGGGAGACGCAACTAATGAAAAACTGTTTTTT.

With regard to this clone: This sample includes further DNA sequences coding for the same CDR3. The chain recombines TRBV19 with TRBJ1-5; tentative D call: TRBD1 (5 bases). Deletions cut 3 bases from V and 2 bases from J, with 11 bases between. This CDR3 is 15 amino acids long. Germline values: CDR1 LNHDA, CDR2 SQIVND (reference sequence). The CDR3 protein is CASSIGQGGNQPQHF. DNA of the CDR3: TGTGCCAGTAGTATCGGTCAGGGTGGCAATCAGCCCCAGCATTTT.

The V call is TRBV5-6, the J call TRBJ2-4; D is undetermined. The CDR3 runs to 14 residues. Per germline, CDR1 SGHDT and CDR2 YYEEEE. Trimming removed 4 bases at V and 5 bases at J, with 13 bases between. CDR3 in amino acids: CASSPALTENIQYF. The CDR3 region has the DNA TGTGCCAGCAGCCCGGCTTTAACGGAAAACATTCAGTACTTC.

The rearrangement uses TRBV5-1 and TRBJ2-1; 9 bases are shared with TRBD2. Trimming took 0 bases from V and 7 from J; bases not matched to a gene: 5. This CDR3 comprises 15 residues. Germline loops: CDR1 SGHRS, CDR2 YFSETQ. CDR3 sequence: CASSLGSGSINEQFF. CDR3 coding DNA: TGCGCCAGCAGCTTGGGTAGCGGGAGTATAAATGAGCAGTTCTTC.

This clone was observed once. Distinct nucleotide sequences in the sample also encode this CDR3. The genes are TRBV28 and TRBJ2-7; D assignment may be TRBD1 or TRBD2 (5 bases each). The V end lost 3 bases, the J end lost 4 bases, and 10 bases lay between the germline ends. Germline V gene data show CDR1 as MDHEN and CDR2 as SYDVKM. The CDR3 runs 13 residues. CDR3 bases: TGTGCCAGCAGTTTTGGGGGAATTTACGAGCAGTACTTC. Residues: CASSFGGIYEQYF.

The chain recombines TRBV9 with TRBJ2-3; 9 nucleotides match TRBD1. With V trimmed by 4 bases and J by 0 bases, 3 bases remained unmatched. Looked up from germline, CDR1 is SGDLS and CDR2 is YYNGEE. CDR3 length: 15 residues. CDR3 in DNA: TGTGCCAGCAGCTTCGGACAGGGGAGCACAGATACGCAGTATTTT. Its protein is CASSFGQGSTDTQYF.

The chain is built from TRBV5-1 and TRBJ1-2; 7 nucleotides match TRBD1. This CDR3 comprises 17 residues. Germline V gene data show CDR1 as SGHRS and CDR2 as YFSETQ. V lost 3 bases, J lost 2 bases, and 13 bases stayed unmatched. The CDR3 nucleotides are TGCGCCAGCAGCTCCACACCTTTCGGACAGGAAAACTATGGCTACACCTTC. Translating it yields CASSSTPFGQENYGYTF.

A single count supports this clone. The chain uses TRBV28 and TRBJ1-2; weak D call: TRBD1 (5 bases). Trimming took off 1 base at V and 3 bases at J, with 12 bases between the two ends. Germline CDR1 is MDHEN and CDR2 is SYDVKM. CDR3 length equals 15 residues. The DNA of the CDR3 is TGTGCCAGCAGTTTATCGAACAGGCGCTACTATGGCTACACCTTC. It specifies CASSLSNRRYYGYTF.

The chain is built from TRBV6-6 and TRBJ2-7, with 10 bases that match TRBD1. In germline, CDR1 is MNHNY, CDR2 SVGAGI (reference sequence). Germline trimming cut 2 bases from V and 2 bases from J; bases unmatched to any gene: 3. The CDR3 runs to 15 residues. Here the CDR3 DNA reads TGTGCCAGCAGTTACCCAGGACAGGGGGCCTACGAGCAGTACTTC. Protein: CASSYPGQGAYEQYF.

The CDR3 nucleotides are TGTGCCAGCAGAAAAACTAGCGGAACCCCCAGGGAGACCCAGTACTTC. Protein: CASRKTSGTPRETQYF. This chain links TRBV21-1 with TRBJ2-5; the DNA was not used to check the table's D call, TRBD2. TRBV21-1 is tagged as a pseudogene. The CDR3 spans 16 residues.

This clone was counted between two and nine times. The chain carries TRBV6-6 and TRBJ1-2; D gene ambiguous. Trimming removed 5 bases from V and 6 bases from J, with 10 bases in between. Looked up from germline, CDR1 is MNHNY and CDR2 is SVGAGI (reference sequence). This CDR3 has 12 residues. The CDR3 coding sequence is TGTGCCAGCAGTCCTCGGGGAGATGGCTACACCTTC. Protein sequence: CASSPRGDGYTF.

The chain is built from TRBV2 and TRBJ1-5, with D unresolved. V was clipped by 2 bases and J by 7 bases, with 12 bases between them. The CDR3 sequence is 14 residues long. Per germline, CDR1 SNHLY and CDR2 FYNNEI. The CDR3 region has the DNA TGTGCCAGCAGTGAATCAGGCCACAACCAGCCCCAGCATTTT. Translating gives CASSESGHNQPQHF.

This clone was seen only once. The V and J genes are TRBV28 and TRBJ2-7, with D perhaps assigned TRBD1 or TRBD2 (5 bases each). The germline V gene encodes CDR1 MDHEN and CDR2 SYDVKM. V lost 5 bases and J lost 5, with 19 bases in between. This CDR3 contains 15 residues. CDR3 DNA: TGTGCCAGCAGTCAAATAGGGGTAGGAGCGGACGAGCAGTACTTC. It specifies CASSQIGVGADEQYF.

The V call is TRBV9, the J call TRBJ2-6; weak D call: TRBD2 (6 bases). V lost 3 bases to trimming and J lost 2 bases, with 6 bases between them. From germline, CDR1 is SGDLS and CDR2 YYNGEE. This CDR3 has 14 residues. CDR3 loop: CASSAGAGANVLTF. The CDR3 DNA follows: TGTGCCAGCAGCGCGGGAGCTGGGGCCAACGTCCTGACTTTC.

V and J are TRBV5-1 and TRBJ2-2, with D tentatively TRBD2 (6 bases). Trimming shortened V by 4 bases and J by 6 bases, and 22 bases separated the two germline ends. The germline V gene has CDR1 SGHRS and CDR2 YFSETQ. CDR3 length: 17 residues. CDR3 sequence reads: CASSLLGLFSAPGELFF. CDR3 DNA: TGCGCCAGCAGCCTCTTAGGACTATTTTCCGCGCCCGGGGAGCTGTTTTTT.

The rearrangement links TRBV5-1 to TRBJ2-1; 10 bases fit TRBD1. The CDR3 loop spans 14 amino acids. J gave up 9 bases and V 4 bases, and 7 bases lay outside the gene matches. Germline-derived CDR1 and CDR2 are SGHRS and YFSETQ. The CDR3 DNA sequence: TGCGCCAGCAGCCCCGGGACAGGGGAAGGTGAGCAGTTCTTC. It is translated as CASSPGTGEGEQFF.

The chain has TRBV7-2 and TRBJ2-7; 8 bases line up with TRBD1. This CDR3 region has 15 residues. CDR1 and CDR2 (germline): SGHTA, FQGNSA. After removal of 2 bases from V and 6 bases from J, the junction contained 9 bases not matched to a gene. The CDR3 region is CASSLKRTGLTEQYF. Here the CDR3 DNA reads TGTGCCAGCAGCTTAAAGAGGACAGGGCTTACCGAGCAGTACTTC.

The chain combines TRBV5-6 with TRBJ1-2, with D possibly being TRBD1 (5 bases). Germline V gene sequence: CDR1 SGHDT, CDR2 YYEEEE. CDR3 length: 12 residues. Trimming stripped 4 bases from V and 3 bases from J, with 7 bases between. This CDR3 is CASSRDDYGYTF. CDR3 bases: TGTGCCAGCAGCCGGGACGACTATGGCTACACCTTC.

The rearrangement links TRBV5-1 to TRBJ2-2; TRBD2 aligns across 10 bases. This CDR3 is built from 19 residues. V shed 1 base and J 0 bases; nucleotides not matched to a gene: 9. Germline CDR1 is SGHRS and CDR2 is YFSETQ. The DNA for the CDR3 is TGCGCCAGCAGCTTGCGTGTGCTAGCGGGAGTTGCGAACACCGGGGAGCTGTTTTTT. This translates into CASSLRVLAGVANTGELFF.

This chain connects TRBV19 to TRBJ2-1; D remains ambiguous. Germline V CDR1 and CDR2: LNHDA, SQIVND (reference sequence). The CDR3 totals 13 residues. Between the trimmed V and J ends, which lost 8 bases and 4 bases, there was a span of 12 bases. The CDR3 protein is CASALTNYNEQFF. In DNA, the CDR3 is TGTGCCAGTGCCCTGACAAATTACAATGAGCAGTTCTTC.

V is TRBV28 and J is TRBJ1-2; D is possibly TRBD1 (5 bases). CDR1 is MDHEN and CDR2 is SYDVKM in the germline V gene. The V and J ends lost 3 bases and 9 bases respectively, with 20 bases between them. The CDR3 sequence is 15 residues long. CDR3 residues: CASSLNSGTGLSYTF. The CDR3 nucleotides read TGTGCCAGCAGTTTGAATAGTGGAACAGGTCTAAGCTACACCTTC.